This paragraph reports one T cell receptor (beta chain). The antigen remains unidentified. The assay was immunoSEQ multiplex PCR, and TCRdb's table has in-frame clones only and misses some. The table records 120,000 to 150,000 clones, about 90% of them present only once. The CDR3 contains 12 residues. Germline lookup yields CDR1 SGHDT and CDR2 YYEEEE. Trimming shortened V by 2 bases and J by 2 bases, and 5 bases separated the two germline ends. The sample is drawn from a study of T cell responses to AZD1222 COVID-19 vaccine. Study outcomes and limitations: Baseline serostatus was positive in only a handful of AZD1222 recipients.

Sequencing was performed on peripheral blood, taken 28 days after the second dose of the MenACWY control vaccine. V and J are TRBV5-6 and TRBJ2-7; D is unresolved. The sequence was collected from an adult who received the MenACWY meningococcal vaccine as a control. The CDR3 coding sequence is TGTGCCAGCAGCTTAGGGACCTACGAGCAGTACTTC. Protein: CASSLGTYEQYF.